This T cell receptor (beta chain) comes out of a study of blood T cell repertoires in COVID-19. Overall study: In each case, the material was cDNA or gDNA derived from T cells, B-cell-depleted T cells, or PBMCs.

Patients of the Seattle cohort, enrolled during active infection, were followed longitudinally. Sequencing used immunoSEQ multiplex PCR; TCRdb keeps in-frame clones, though not all of them. The sample contains 60,000 or so clones, about three quarters of which appear only once. The germline gives CDR1 DFQATT, CDR2 SNEGSKA (reference sequence). V was clipped by 3 bases and J by 0 bases; unmatched bases: 9. The CDR3 loop spans 17 amino acids. Only a few counts were recorded for this clone. This sequence joins TRBV20-1 and TRBJ2-4; 9 bases are shared with TRBD2. Sequenced: peripheral blood. This TCR was sampled from a man between 25 and 39 years old with COVID-19, enrolled during active disease. The CDR3 loop reads CSASASGGTAAKNIQYF. As DNA, the CDR3 is TGCAGTGCTAGTGCCAGCGGGGGGACAGCAGCCAAAAACATTCAGTACTTC.